Sequencing of this TCR beta chain was carried out in a study of shared clonotypes between healthy human individuals (dated by TCRdb to 2020 to 2021). For context, the study as a whole: The cohort comprised a couple of women and a few men aged 18 to 49 years. For each donor, CD4 naive and CD4 memory were each run on three plates, CD8 naive on two plates, and CD8 memory on one plate. The study deeply sequenced blood TCR repertoires of five healthy adults to estimate repertoire size and the extent of clonotype sharing between individuals. To increase sequencing depth and limit assay-specific biases, TCR repertoire library preparation and sequencing were carried out by different laboratories using diverse techniques. Each donor's leukapheresis produced roughly between roughly 0.9 and 9 billion PBMCs. What the authors observed across the whole study: Incomplete sequencing was indicated by rarefaction of sorted-subset datasets, despite the large sequencing depth. Compared with non-shared clonotypes, clonotypes shared by all four sorted-subset donors had higher generation probabilities. Across a handful of donors, roughly 5.4% of naive CD4, roughly 3.8% of naive CD8, 2.3% of memory CD4, and about 0.4% of memory CD8 clonotypes were shared. The genetic and exposure-history diversity represented was limited by the small number of donors. Pairwise subsampling indicated that sequencing depth was expected to affect the degree of clonotype sharing among donors. Estimated clonotype richness was generally larger for naive than for memory subsets. Sampling was restricted to blood, and TCR repertoires in tissues likely differ from the TCR repertoires found in blood.

Donors were healthy HIV-negative adults with no recently reported acute infections or vaccinations. All donors were Caucasian adults living in Nashville, Tennessee, USA. Magnetic negative selection was used to enrich CD4+ T cells, after which naive cells were positively selected on CD45RA and the negative fraction became the memory subset. Blood was collected by leukapheresis, and PBMCs were isolated by Ficoll-Histopaque density gradient centrifugation and then cryopreserved in liquid nitrogen vapor phase. Analytical flow cytometry was used to check the purity and quantity of each magnetically sorted T cell population. From each sorted fraction, genomic DNA was isolated and quantified by UV absorbance on a Nanodrop 2000c. For this clone: The antigen this receptor binds is unknown. Base qualities are not at hand, and no much larger clone is one base apart.

Including the terminal cysteine and phenylalanine, the CDR3 comprises 14 residues. CDR3 DNA only is kept here, 42 bases in frame from base 1. CDR1 and CDR2 (SGDLS, YYNGEE) derive from the germline V gene. Trimming at the junction amounts to 0 bases on V and 6 bases on J, and the germline ends lie 13 bases apart. TCR CDR3 regions were amplified from genomic DNA by multiplex PCR using the deep immunoSEQ assay. Extracted genomic DNA from each cell subset was spread evenly across all wells of several immunoSEQ 96-well plates, with each plate serving as a replicate. For sorted subsets, each replicate PCR was loaded with 200 ng genomic DNA, equivalent to about 30,000 T cell genomes. The purified libraries were quantified using a Qubit 3.0 fluorometer, sized with a Bioanalyzer 2100, and then quantified again using the KAPA Library Quantification kit. Each immunoSEQ 96-well plate was sequenced on its own single-read 150-cycle Illumina NextSeq 550 flow cell. In the authors' own workflow: Because the immunoSEQ output included only junctional sequences and no quality scores, the filtering could not be the same as the filtering used for full-length reads. To assign V/J genes and CDR3, sequences were annotated against IMGT germline references using PyIR, a Python wrapper for IgBLAST v1.9. Reads with weak V/J assignments (E-value above 1e-6), missing CDR3, stop codons, out-of-frame junctions, or ambiguous translated residues were removed. V3J clonotypes were defined by identical inferred V gene, J gene, and CDR3 amino acid sequence. Percentage overlap between repertoires was computed as shared unique clonotypes divided by the size of the smaller repertoire. Richness of each repertoire was evaluated using RTK rarefaction, the Chao1 estimator, and Recon v2.1 estimates of unobserved clonotypes. For all TCRbeta clonotypes obtained by the gDNA method from four donors, generation probabilities were computed with OLGA. TCRdb stores this immuneACCESS table with in-frame sequences only. Part of the clones is absent; in the studies checked, under half of the shortfall reflects unresolved V genes, and no reason is known for the rest. V and J calls and clone size follow that table, whereas D and trimming were derived from the DNA. Counted in this sample were about 1.5 million clones; roughly 97% of them appeared once. About 1% of the sample goes to the ten largest clones.

Recombination connected TRBV9 to TRBJ2-7; the D gene could be either TRBD1 or TRBD2, each agreeing at 5 bases. This clonotype originated in a man aged 25-45 years in good health. The sample was naive CD4+ T cells sorted from blood. This specimen's cell subset or site label, per the study, means: CD45RA+ positively selected. The CDR3 amino acid sequence is: CASSVGVGTSEQYF. The nucleotide sequence is given as TGTGCCAGCAGCGTAGGCGTGGGGACGAGCGAGCAGTACTTC. The full variable domain, with segments outside the CDR3 supplied by the reference TRBV9 and TRBJ2-7 proteins, appears as DSGVTQTPKHLITATGQRVTLRCSPRSGDLSVYWYQQSLDQGLQFLIQYYNGEERAKGNILERFSAQQFPDLHSELNLSSLELGDSALYFCASSVGVGTSEQYFGPGTRLTVT.